The 28 T cell receptor beta chains listed next were all sequenced from one sample in a study of T cells in localized non-small cell lung cancer. Sequenced by immunoSEQ multiplex PCR; TCRdb stores in-frame clones only, minus some. The data hold approximately 26,000 clones, with 82% observed a single time. Sample: peripheral blood, taken before any cancer treatment. The receptors were sampled from a woman aged 40-69 years with stage I lung adenocarcinoma.

This rearrangement joins TRBV11-2 to TRBJ1-1; D unclear. The V end lost 4 bases, the J end lost 6 bases, and 6 bases lay between the germline ends. Germline-derived CDR1 and CDR2 are SGHAT and FQNNGV. CDR3 length: 11 amino acids. The CDR3 DNA sequence: TGTGCCAGCAGCTCTGTGGCTGAAGCTTTCTTT. Amino acids: CASSSVAEAFF. Full variable domain (rest looked up from reference TRBV11-2 and TRBJ1-1): EAGVAQSPRYKIIEKRQSVAFWCNPISGHATLYWYQQILGQGPKLLIQFQNNGVVDDSQLPKDRFSAERLKGVDSTLKIQPAKLEDSAVYLCASSSVAEAFFGQGTRLTVV.

This chain connects TRBV2 to TRBJ2-7, with D possibly matching TRBD1 (5 bases). The germline V and J ends were trimmed by 7 bases and 0 bases, with 13 bases remaining between them. The CDR3 consists of 14 residues. Germline CDR1 reads SNHLY; CDR2 reads FYNNEI. CDR3 in amino acids: CASKPTESSYEQYF. CDR3 sequence (DNA): TGTGCCAGCAAACCGACAGAGAGCTCCTACGAGCAGTACTTC.

J is TRBJ1-1 and V is TRBV5-1, with D perhaps matching TRBD1 (5 bases). Per germline, CDR1 SGHRS and CDR2 YFSETQ. V gave up 4 bases and J gave up 4 bases, with 11 bases separating them. The CDR3 is 13 amino acids. CDR3 DNA sequence: TGCGCCAGCAGCGCGGGACCGGGCACTGAAGCTTTCTTT. It yields the protein CASSAGPGTEAFF.

The table lists this clone with a few counts. The chain combines TRBV2 with TRBJ2-7, with a weak D call TRBD2 (6 bases). V lost 4 bases, J lost 2 bases, and 9 bases lay in between. This CDR3 region has 13 residues. CDR1 SNHLY and CDR2 FYNNEI come from the germline V gene. The CDR3 bases are TGTGCCAGCAGTGCCGGGAGCGCCTACGAGCAGTACTTC. Translating it yields CASSAGSAYEQYF. Based on the CDR3 plus reference TRBV2 and TRBJ2-7, the full variable domain is EPEVTQTPSHQVTQMGQEVILRCVPISNHLYFYWYRQILGQKVEFLVSFYNNEISEKSEIFDDQFSVERPDGSNFTLKIRSTKLEDSAMYFCASSAGSAYEQYFGPGTRLTVT.

This clone was found once. CDR3 region: CASSSRSRAYNEQFF. In DNA form, the CDR3 reads TGTGCCAGCAGCTCCCGTAGCCGGGCCTACAATGAGCAGTTCTTC. V and J are TRBV7-9 and TRBJ2-1; D ambiguous. V lost 4 bases to trimming and J lost 2 bases, with 12 bases between them. There are 15 residues in the CDR3. Germline assignment: CDR1 SEHNR and CDR2 FQNEAQ (reference sequence).

CDR3 region: CATRRTVAANNEKLFF. In DNA form, the CDR3 reads TGTGCCACGAGGCGGACTGTAGCCGCCAATAATGAAAAACTGTTTTTT. The chain uses TRBV19 and TRBJ1-4; no clear D. The V gene's germline CDR1 is LNHDA and CDR2 SQIVND (reference sequence). The CDR3 contains 16 residues. V was clipped by 10 bases and J by 4 bases, with 22 bases between them.

This clone turned up a few times. This chain links TRBV6-5 with TRBJ1-2, with TRBD1 matching 11 bases. There are 13 residues in the CDR3. Per the germline V gene, CDR1 is MNHEY and CDR2 is SVGAGI. The J segment lost 8 bases and the V segment lost 5 bases, leaving 4 bases of the junction unmatched. The CDR3 DNA reads TGTGCCAGCAGTCGGACAGGGGGCAGGGGCTACACCTTC. Its protein is CASSRTGGRGYTF.

The gene calls are TRBV10-2 and TRBJ1-4; 7 nucleotides agree with TRBD1. The CDR3 extends over 15 amino acids. The junction had 6 bases not matched to a gene; V was cut back by 4 bases and J by 4 bases. Germline CDR1 and CDR2: WSHSY and SAAADI. CDR3 DNA: TGCGCCAGCAGTGGACGGGACAGCCATAATGAAAAACTGTTTTTT. Amino acid sequence: CASSGRDSHNEKLFF.

This clone was picked up a small number of times. This sequence joins TRBV6-5 and TRBJ1-6; 8 positions agree with TRBD1. The CDR3 loop spans 15 amino acids. V shed 6 bases and J 7 bases; nucleotides not matched to a gene: 8. Germline CDR1 and CDR2: MNHEY and SVGAGI. In nucleotides, the CDR3 is TGTGCCAGCAGGATGACAGGGGAAGAGAATTCACCCCTCCACTTT. Amino acids: CASRMTGEENSPLHF.

This clone was detected only a few times. The V call is TRBV27, the J call TRBJ2-1; D could derive from TRBD1 or TRBD2 (5 bases each). With 2 bases removed from V and 7 bases from J, the gap between germline ends came to 6 bases. The CDR3 extends over 12 amino acids. Germline V CDR1 and CDR2: MNHEY, SMNVEV (reference sequence). Here the CDR3 reads CASSLEGNEQFF. CDR3 bases: TGTGCCAGCAGTTTAGAGGGGAATGAGCAGTTCTTC.

For the CDR3, the DNA is TGTGCCAGCAGTTCTACAGCGTTCTATGGCTACACCTTC. It codes for CASSSTAFYGYTF. The V gene is TRBV2, the J gene TRBJ1-2; D not certain. CDR3 length: 13 amino acids. CDR1 and CDR2 from the germline V gene are SNHLY and FYNNEI. Deletions cut 5 bases from V and 4 bases from J, with 11 bases between.

The chain employs TRBV2 and TRBJ2-3; 7 bases align to TRBD2. The CDR3 is 15 amino acids. Germline V gene lookup returns CDR1 SNHLY and CDR2 FYNNEI. V lost 1 base, J lost 3 bases, and 4 bases stayed unmatched. The CDR3 nucleotides read TGTGCCAGCAGTGAAGGCACTAGCGTAACAGATACGCAGTATTTT. This encodes CASSEGTSVTDTQYF.

This sequence joins TRBV7-2 and TRBJ2-7; tentatively, D is TRBD1 or TRBD2 (5 bases each). Trimming took 1 base from V and 5 from J, leaving 15 bases between them. The CDR3 runs 15 residues. From germline, CDR1 is SGHTA and CDR2 FQGNSA. CDR3 loop: CASSLDGARNDEQYF. CDR3 nucleotide sequence: TGTGCCAGCAGCTTAGACGGGGCTAGGAACGACGAGCAGTACTTC. The entire variable domain, with the rest obtained from reference TRBV7-2 and TRBJ2-7, is as follows: GAGVSQSPSNKVTEKGKDVELRCDPISGHTALYWYRQSLGQGLEFLIYFQGNSAPDKSGLPSDRFSAERTGGSVSTLTIQRTQQEDSAVYLCASSLDGARNDEQYFGPGTRLTVT.

V is TRBV27 and J is TRBJ1-2; 7 nucleotides agree with TRBD1. This CDR3 is built from 13 residues. Germline CDR1 reads MNHEY; CDR2 reads SMNVEV (reference sequence). Trimming removed 5 bases from V and 10 bases from J; junction bases left unmatched: 10. Here the CDR3 reads CASSPGTADSYTF. Here the CDR3 DNA reads TGTGCCAGCAGTCCTGGGACAGCCGATTCCTACACCTTC.

This sequence joins TRBV19 and TRBJ2-2; D is perhaps TRBD2 (6 bases). V was shortened by 6 bases and J by 5 bases, with 10 bases between the two germline ends. Germline V gene sequence: CDR1 LNHDA, CDR2 SQIVND (reference sequence). The CDR3 is 13 residues long. For the CDR3, the DNA is TGTGCCAGTAGGCAGGGAGGTACCGGGGAGCTGTTTTTT. This sequence encodes CASRQGGTGELFF. Drawing the rest from reference TRBV19 and TRBJ2-2, the complete variable domain is DGGITQSPKYLFRKEGQNVTLSCEQNLNHDAMYWYRQDPGQGLRLIYYSQIVNDFQKGDIAEGYSVSREKKESFPLTVTSAQKNPTAFYLCASRQGGTGELFFGEGSRLTVL.

This chain joins TRBV21-1 and TRBJ1-5; the listed D gene, TRBD1, was not tested against the DNA. TRBV21-1 is marked as a pseudogene. This CDR3 spans 14 amino acids. Here the CDR3 reads CASSPSRGFQPQHF. As DNA, the CDR3 is TGTGCCAGCAGCCCCTCGAGGGGGTTTCAGCCCCAGCATTTT.

The chain uses TRBV27 and TRBJ1-6, with 9 positions matching TRBD1. The CDR3 length is 14 residues. From germline, CDR1 is MNHEY and CDR2 SMNVEV (reference sequence). With 5 bases clipped from V and 12 bases from J, the junction kept 8 bases outside the gene matches. The CDR3: CASSPGQGLRPLHF. Here the CDR3 DNA reads TGTGCCAGCAGTCCGGGACAGGGACTTCGACCCCTCCACTTT.

CDR3 region: CASSFDLANTGELFF. The CDR3 DNA sequence: TGTGCCAGCAGTTTCGACCTCGCGAACACCGGGGAGCTGTTTTTT. The chain uses TRBV27 and TRBJ2-2; no reliable D call. Trimming left V 3 bases short and J 0 bases short, with 8 bases between. Germline V gene sequence: CDR1 MNHEY, CDR2 SMNVEV (reference sequence). This CDR3 has 15 amino acids.

The chain uses TRBV6-5 and TRBJ2-5; 8 bases align to TRBD1. This CDR3 has 14 amino acids. V lost 4 bases to trimming and J lost 5 bases; unmatched junction nucleotides: 6. Germline-derived CDR1 and CDR2 are MNHEY and SVGAGI. As DNA, the CDR3 is TGTGCCAGCAGTTCCGGGACAGGAGGGGAGACCCAGTACTTC. It yields the protein CASSSGTGGETQYF.

Concerning this clone: A read error may produce the germline difference seen at one junction end. The chain couples TRBV9 to TRBJ2-7; D uncertain. The germline gives CDR1 SGDLS, CDR2 YYNGEE. The CDR3 extends over 14 amino acids. The CDR3 loop reads CASSVEAGNYEQYF. In nucleotides, the CDR3 is TGTGCCAGCAGCGTAGAGGCCGGCAACTACGAGCAGTATTTC.

The DNA for the CDR3 is TGTGCCAGCAGCTTGGACAGGAGGGAAAAACTGTTTTTT. As protein: CASSLDRREKLFF. The chain employs TRBV7-2 and TRBJ1-4; 7 nucleotides align to TRBD1. Germline CDR1 and CDR2: SGHTA and FQGNSA. This CDR3 comprises 13 residues. V was clipped by 3 bases and J by 8 bases; unmatched bases: 3.

The CDR3 sequence: CASSPPGGSGTEAFF. Written as DNA, the CDR3 is TGTGCCAGCAGCCCGCCGGGGGGTTCGGGCACTGAAGCTTTCTTT. The chain employs TRBV7-8 and TRBJ1-1; a weak D match, TRBD1 (5 bases). Trimming removed 5 bases from V and 4 bases from J, with 17 bases in between. CDR1 and CDR2 (germline): SGHVS, FQNEAQ. This CDR3 spans 15 amino acids.

The chain uses TRBV4-3 and TRBJ2-4; D is undetermined. Germline V CDR1 and CDR2: LGHNA, YSLEER. V dropped 1 base and J dropped 9 bases, with 10 bases sitting between them. The CDR3 totals 13 residues. CDR3 sequence reads: CASSQGIGRIQYF. The DNA for the CDR3 is TGCGCCAGCAGCCAAGGCATAGGGCGCATTCAGTACTTC.

This chain joins TRBV5-4 and TRBJ2-1; 8 bases are shared with TRBD1. This CDR3 is 16 amino acids long. Germline V gene lookup returns CDR1 SGHNT and CDR2 YYREEE (reference sequence). Trimming took 4 bases from V and 1 from J; bases not matched to a gene: 7. The CDR3 loop reads CASSGKTGASYNEQFF. CDR3 DNA sequence: TGTGCCAGCAGCGGTAAGACAGGGGCATCCTACAATGAGCAGTTCTTC.

The rearrangement uses TRBV7-9 and TRBJ2-7; no clear D gene. Germline-derived CDR1 and CDR2 are SEHNR and FQNEAQ (reference sequence). The CDR3 runs to 13 residues. Trimming removed 8 bases at V and 5 bases at J, with 16 bases between. CDR3 bases: TGTGCCAGCCTTAGAGGTCCGGGTGACGAGCAGTACTTC. This codes for CASLRGPGDEQYF. The full variable domain, with the rest looked up from reference TRBV7-9 and TRBJ2-7, is DTGVSQNPRHKITKRGQNVTFRCDPISEHNRLYWYRQTLGQGPEFLTYFQNEAQLEKSRLLSDRFSAERPKGSFSTLEIQRTEQGDSAMYLCASLRGPGDEQYFGPGTRLTVT.

This sequence joins TRBV2 and TRBJ2-3; TRBD2 is a possible D gene (6 bases). This CDR3 comprises 14 residues. Germline assignment: CDR1 SNHLY and CDR2 FYNNEI. V was cut by 6 bases and J by 3 bases, with 13 bases left in between. The CDR3 loop is CASRRLARTDTQYF. CDR3 DNA: TGTGCCAGCAGAAGGCTAGCGAGGACAGATACGCAGTATTTT.

CDR3 sequence (DNA): TGTGCCAGTACCCTTCACGGGGATAGGACAGGAAACACTGAAGCTTTCTTT. It specifies CASTLHGDRTGNTEAFF. The chain employs TRBV19 and TRBJ1-1; 7 positions match TRBD1. Germline CDR1 is LNHDA and CDR2 is SQIVND (reference sequence). Unmatched junction bases numbered 16, after V lost 7 bases and J lost 2 bases. This CDR3 is built from 17 residues.

V gene TRBV11-1 combines with J gene TRBJ1-1; D is undetermined. This CDR3 is 14 amino acids long. Germline V gene data show CDR1 as SGHAT and CDR2 as FQDESV (reference sequence). Trimming cost V 4 bases and J 4 bases, with 13 bases left between them. The CDR3 region has the DNA TGTGCCAGCAGCTCTCCCAACTTAATCACTGAAGCTTTCTTT. Its protein product is CASSSPNLITEAFF.